The source of this TCR beta chain is a study of PD-1 blockade in classical Hodgkin lymphoma. Across the whole study: Patients got intravenous nivolumab 3 mg/kg every 2 weeks. Regarding the study as a whole: The study found that TCR diversity rose significantly by C4D1 in CD4+ but not CD8+ cells.

Germline V gives CDR1 LNHDA, CDR2 SQIVND (reference sequence). V lost 4 bases and J 0 bases, leaving 7 bases between the germline ends. The CDR3 totals 15 residues. In regard to this clone: Its antigen is not known.

Sequencing used immunoSEQ multiplex PCR; TCRdb keeps in-frame clones, though not all of them. The sample lists roughly 62,000 clones, around 88% seen once, with about 12% in the top ten. Each and every patient relapsed after autologous stem cell transplantation, and patients got differing brentuximab vedotin exposure. The clonotype originates from a human donor with classical Hodgkin lymphoma. The starting material was peripheral blood mononuclear cells (PBMCs), obtained at baseline. This chain connects TRBV19 to TRBJ1-6, with unresolved D. The DNA for the CDR3 is TGTGCCAGTAGTACAACTCTCTCCTATAATTCACCCCTCCACTTT. Its protein product is CASSTTLSYNSPLHF.